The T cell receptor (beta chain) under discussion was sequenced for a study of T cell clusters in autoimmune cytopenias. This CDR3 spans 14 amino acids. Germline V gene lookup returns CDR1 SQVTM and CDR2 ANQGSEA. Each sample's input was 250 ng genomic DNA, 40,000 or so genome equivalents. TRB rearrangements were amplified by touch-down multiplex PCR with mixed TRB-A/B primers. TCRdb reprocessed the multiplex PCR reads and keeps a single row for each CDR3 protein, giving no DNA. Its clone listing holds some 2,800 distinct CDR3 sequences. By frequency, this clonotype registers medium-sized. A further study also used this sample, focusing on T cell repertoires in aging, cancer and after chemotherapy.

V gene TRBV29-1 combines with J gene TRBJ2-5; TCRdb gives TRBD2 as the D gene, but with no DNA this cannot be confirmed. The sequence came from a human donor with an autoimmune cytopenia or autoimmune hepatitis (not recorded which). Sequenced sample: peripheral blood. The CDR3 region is CSVGLAGPLETQYF.